This T cell receptor (beta chain) was documented in a study of tumor-infiltrating lymphocytes in primary liver carcinoma. This clonotype occurred once. The antigen remains unidentified. One junction end disagrees with the germline gene, perhaps due to a read error. Regarding the study as a whole: Tumor-blood pairs (like tumor-adjacent pairs) overlapped less than tumor region pairs did.

Total RNA and DNA came together from 20-30 mg of bulk tissue without cell sorting. CDR3 length equals 15 residues. The template, 450 to 650 ng total RNA, yielded TCR beta cDNA made with a constant-region primer. Each TCR beta library was derived from three nested multiplex PCR rounds that employed slightly modified ARM-PCR. The first two PCR rounds, roughly 11 cycles each, used TRBV1-TRBV30 forward primers and a C-beta reverse primer. MiXCR, run by TCRdb on the multiplex PCR reads, gives a single entry per CDR3 protein. The sample lists 100,000 or so distinct CDR3 sequences; around 63% were seen once.

This TCR was recovered from a woman aged 60-75 years with primary liver carcinoma and hepatitis B virus infection. Sequencing used liver tumor tissue from sampling region 5. The sample's subset: tumor region T5, tumor centre. J is TRBJ2-7 and V is TRBV12-3 or TRBV12-4; 9 bases fit TRBD2. The CDR3 nucleotides are TGTGCCAGCACTTTCCATTTAGCGGGAGCAGGTGAGCAATACTTC. Amino acid sequence: CASTFHLAGAGEQYF.